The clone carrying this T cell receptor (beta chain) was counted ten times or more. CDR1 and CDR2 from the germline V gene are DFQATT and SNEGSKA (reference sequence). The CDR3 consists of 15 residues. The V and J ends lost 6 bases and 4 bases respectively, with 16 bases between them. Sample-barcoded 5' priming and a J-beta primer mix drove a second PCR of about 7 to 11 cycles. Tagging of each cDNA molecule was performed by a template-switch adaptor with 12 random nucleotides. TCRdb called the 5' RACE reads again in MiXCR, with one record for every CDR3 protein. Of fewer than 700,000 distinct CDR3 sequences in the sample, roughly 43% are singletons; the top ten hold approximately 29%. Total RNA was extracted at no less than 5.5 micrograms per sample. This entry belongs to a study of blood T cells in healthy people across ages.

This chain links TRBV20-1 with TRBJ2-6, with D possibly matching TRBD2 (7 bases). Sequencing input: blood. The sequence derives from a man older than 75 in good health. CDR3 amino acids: CSAKRGASGANVLTF. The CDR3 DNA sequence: TGCAGTGCCAAACGGGGGGCGAGCGGGGCCAACGTCCTGACTTTC.